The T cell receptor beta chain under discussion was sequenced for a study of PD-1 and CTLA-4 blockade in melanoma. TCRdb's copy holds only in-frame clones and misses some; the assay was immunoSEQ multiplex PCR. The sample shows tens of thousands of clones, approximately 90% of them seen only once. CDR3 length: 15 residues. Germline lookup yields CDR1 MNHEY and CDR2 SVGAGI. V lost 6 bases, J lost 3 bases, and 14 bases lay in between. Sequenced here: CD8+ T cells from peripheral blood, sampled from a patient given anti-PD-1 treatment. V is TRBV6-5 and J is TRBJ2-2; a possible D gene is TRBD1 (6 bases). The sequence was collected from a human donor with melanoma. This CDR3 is CASSKDSVDTGELFF. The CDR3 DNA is TGTGCCAGCAGCAAGGACAGCGTGGACACCGGGGAGCTGTTTTTT.